These T cell receptor beta chains were read from a single sample in a study of OX40 agonist ivuxolimab in advanced cancers. TCRdb keeps only in-frame clones here, not all; method: immunoSEQ multiplex PCR. The table shows about 93,000 clones, with 92% occurring only once. The starting material was CD4+ or CD8+ T cells sorted from blood, obtained in a trial of the OX40 agonist ivuxolimab. All receptors come from an adult with an advanced solid tumor such as melanoma, head and neck, liver or kidney cancer. Both conserved end residues are part of each CDR3. A D gene is named only where the DNA matches it firmly. Clone sizes are given selectively: once, few, many, or a class where the clone is expanded.

clone_size: NA; v_call: TRBV18; d_call: NA; j_call: TRBJ1-6; cdr3_nt: TGTGCCAGCTCACCAAGTTATCCGCCCGACGGGGTATCTCAATCACCCCTCCACTTT; cdr3_aa: CASSPSYPPDGVSQSPLHF
clone_size: NA; v_call: TRBV27; d_call: TRBD1; j_call: TRBJ1-6; cdr3_nt: TGTGCCAGCAGCCCAGATTTGGGACAGTATAATTCACCCCTCCACTTT; cdr3_aa: CASSPDLGQYNSPLHF
clone_size: NA; v_call: TRBV11-2; d_call: TRBD2; j_call: TRBJ2-7; cdr3_nt: TGTGCCAGCAGCTTGGCGGGGGGTTCCTACGAGCAGTACTTC; cdr3_aa: CASSLAGGSYEQYF
clone_size: NA; v_call: TRBV30; d_call: NA; j_call: TRBJ1-2; cdr3_nt: TGTGCCTGGAGTATCAGCCACTGGCGCGGCTACACCTTC; cdr3_aa: CAWSISHWRGYTF
clone_size: NA; v_call: TRBV11-2; d_call: NA; j_call: TRBJ2-2; cdr3_nt: TGTGCCAGCAGCACCTACAGAAACACCGGGGAGCTGTTTTTT; cdr3_aa: CASSTYRNTGELFF
clone_size: NA; v_call: TRBV9; d_call: NA; j_call: TRBJ1-2; cdr3_nt: TGTGCCAGCAGCCTTCAGGGAAGGAACTATGGCTACACCTTC; cdr3_aa: CASSLQGRNYGYTF
clone_size: once; v_call: TRBV6-6; d_call: NA; j_call: TRBJ2-5; cdr3_nt: TGTGCCAGCAGGCGGGGGCGGGGTACAGAGACCCAGTACTTC; cdr3_aa: CASRRGRGTETQYF
clone_size: NA; v_call: TRBV19; d_call: TRBD1; j_call: TRBJ2-2; cdr3_nt: TGTGCCAGTATTGTCGACAGGGGTCCCGGGGAGCTGTTTTTT; cdr3_aa: CASIVDRGPGELFF
clone_size: NA; v_call: TRBV10-3; d_call: TRBD1; j_call: TRBJ1-1; cdr3_nt: TGTGCCATCAGGACAGGGGCTGTTGGAGCTTTCTTT; cdr3_aa: CAIRTGAVGAFF
clone_size: NA; v_call: TRBV25-1; d_call: TRBD1; j_call: TRBJ2-7; cdr3_nt: TGTGCCAGCAGTGAAGGGACAGGGCTGCGGGTCGAGCAGTACTTC; cdr3_aa: CASSEGTGLRVEQYF
clone_size: NA; v_call: TRBV11-2; d_call: TRBD1; j_call: TRBJ2-7; cdr3_nt: TGTGCCAGCAACCCGACAGGGTACGAGCAGTACTTC; cdr3_aa: CASNPTGYEQYF